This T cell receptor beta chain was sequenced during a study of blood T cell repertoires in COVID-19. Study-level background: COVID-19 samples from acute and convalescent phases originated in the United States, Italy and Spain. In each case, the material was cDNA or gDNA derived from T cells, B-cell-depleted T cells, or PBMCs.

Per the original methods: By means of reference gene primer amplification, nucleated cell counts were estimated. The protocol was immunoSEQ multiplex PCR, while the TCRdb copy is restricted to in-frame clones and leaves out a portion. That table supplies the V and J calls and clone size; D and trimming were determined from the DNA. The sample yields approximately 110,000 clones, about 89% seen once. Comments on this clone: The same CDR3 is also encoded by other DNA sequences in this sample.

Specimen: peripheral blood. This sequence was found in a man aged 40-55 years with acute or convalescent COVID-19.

This CDR3 reads CASSLAVNTEAFF. CDR3 DNA: TGCGCCAGCAGCTTGGCTGTGAACACTGAAGCTTTCTTT. The chain uses TRBV5-1 and TRBJ1-1; D uncertain. Germline V gives CDR1 SGHRS, CDR2 YFSETQ. This CDR3 has 13 residues. V lost 0 bases to trimming and J lost 0 bases, with 3 bases between them.